The 13 T cell receptor beta chains reported below all come from one sample, sequenced in a study of blood T cell repertoires in COVID-19. Assay used: immunoSEQ multiplex PCR; TCRdb lists only in-frame clones, some missing. The sample records 400,000 to 500,000 clones, more than 70% being singletons. What was sequenced was PBMCs or T cells enriched from blood (not recorded which). The receptors stem from a woman between 18 and 30 years old who had been exposed to COVID-19.

This chain joins TRBV29-1 and TRBJ1-2; 7 bases are a match to TRBD1. The trim removed 3 bases at V and 8 bases at J, leaving 12 bases unmatched. CDR1 and CDR2 (germline): SQVTM, ANQGSEA. The CDR3 is 14 residues long. DNA of the CDR3: TGCAGCGTTGAGGACGCTAGCAGGGGACAGGGCTACACCTTC. Protein sequence: CSVEDASRGQGYTF. Complete variable domain (other parts from reference TRBV29-1 and TRBJ1-2): SAVISQKPSRDICQRGTSLTIQCQVDSQVTMMFWYRQQPGQSLTLIATANQGSEATYESGFVIDKFPISRPNLTFSTLTVSNMSPEDSSIYLCSVEDASRGQGYTFGSGTRLTVV.

This chain connects TRBV6-5 to TRBJ2-1; possibly TRBD2 for D (5 bases). This CDR3 is 15 amino acids long. Germline lookup yields CDR1 MNHEY and CDR2 SVGAGI. V gave up 0 bases and J gave up 7 bases, with 13 bases separating them. The CDR3 DNA is TGTGCCAGCAGTTACTCACCCGTCTGGACTAATGAGCAGTTCTTC. This translates into CASSYSPVWTNEQFF.

The chain links TRBV5-1 to TRBJ1-1; D uncertain. Germline V lookup: CDR1 SGHRS, CDR2 YFSETQ. V was cut by 5 bases and J by 4 bases, with 9 bases left in between. The CDR3 contains 12 residues. The CDR3 here is CASSWSGTEAFF. CDR3 in DNA: TGCGCCAGCAGTTGGTCAGGCACTGAAGCTTTCTTT.

The chain employs TRBV24-1 and TRBJ1-5, with D unresolved. This CDR3 has 14 amino acids. Germline CDR1 and CDR2: KGHDR and SFDVKD. V lost 4 bases and J 0 bases, leaving 6 bases between the germline ends. The CDR3 is CATSEAYSNQPQHF. Written as DNA, the CDR3 is TGTGCCACCAGTGAAGCTTATAGCAATCAGCCCCAGCATTTT.

The chain combines TRBV4-2 with TRBJ2-7; TRBD1 might be the D (6 bases). The ends were cut back, 6 bases at V and 2 bases at J, with 17 bases in the middle. Germline CDR1 is LGHNA and CDR2 is YNFKEQ. The length of the CDR3 is 15 residues. The CDR3, as DNA: TGTGCCAGCAGTTACAGGGCTTCGGGAACCTACGAGCAGTACTTC. It translates to CASSYRASGTYEQYF.

This clone has a single count. V and J are TRBV10-2 and TRBJ1-1; D might be TRBD1 (6 bases). Germline lookup yields CDR1 WSHSY and CDR2 SAAADI. The CDR3 has 14 amino acids. With 8 bases removed from V and 4 bases from J, the gap between germline ends came to 17 bases. This CDR3 reads CASGLGGAGTEAFF. In nucleotides, the CDR3 is TGCGCCAGCGGTCTAGGGGGGGCTGGCACTGAAGCTTTCTTT.

The chain carries TRBV19 and TRBJ2-5; 9 bases are a match to TRBD1. The CDR3 is 15 residues long. Germline lookup yields CDR1 LNHDA and CDR2 SQIVND (reference sequence). V dropped 9 bases and J dropped 3; count of bases not matched to a gene: 11. DNA of the CDR3: TGTGCCAGCAACAAGATGGGACAGGGCGAAGAGACCCAGTACTTC. Its protein is CASNKMGQGEETQYF.

The V call is TRBV10-2, the J call TRBJ2-7; D is undetermined. The ends were cut back, 3 bases at V and 3 bases at J, with 15 bases in the middle. The CDR3 consists of 15 residues. Germline V lookup: CDR1 WSHSY, CDR2 SAAADI. The CDR3: CASSDFSLTHYEQYF. The CDR3 DNA reads TGCGCCAGCAGTGATTTTAGCCTTACCCACTACGAGCAGTACTTC.

This chain links TRBV20-1 with TRBJ1-1; D gene unclear. The germline V and J ends were trimmed by 4 bases and 1 base, with 4 bases remaining between them. The CDR3 is 11 amino acids. The V gene's germline CDR1 is DFQATT and CDR2 SNEGSKA (reference sequence). CDR3 amino acids: CSANTNTEAFF. In nucleotides, the CDR3 is TGCAGTGCTAACACGAACACTGAAGCTTTCTTT.

The V gene is TRBV30, the J gene TRBJ1-2; D is unclear. The CDR3 has 16 amino acids. Looked up from germline, CDR1 is GTSNPN and CDR2 is SVGIG (reference sequence). As DNA, the CDR3 is TGTGCAACCAAGACGGGAGGCTCCCTAGCTAACTATGGCTACACCTTC. Its protein product is CATKTGGSLANYGYTF.

This clone was observed a handful of times. The CDR3 spells CASSGNRGYTEAFF. CDR3 bases: TGTGCCAGCAGCGGTAACAGGGGTTACACTGAAGCTTTCTTT. J is TRBJ1-1 and V is TRBV11-2, with TRBD1 identical over 7 bases. This CDR3 region has 14 residues. Germline V gene lookup returns CDR1 SGHAT and CDR2 FQNNGV. The V segment lost 5 bases and the J segment 3 bases; nucleotides outside the gene matches: 6.

The chain recombines TRBV3-1 (or the pseudogene TRBV3-2) with TRBJ1-4, with D maybe TRBD1 (5 bases). Germline CDR1 is LGHDT and CDR2 is YNNKEL (reference sequence). The CDR3 loop spans 14 amino acids. The V end was cut by 1 base, the J end by 7 bases, with 10 bases between. CDR3 sequence reads: CASSQVAGREKLFF. In DNA form, the CDR3 reads TGTGCCAGCAGCCAAGTTGCAGGGCGTGAAAAACTGTTTTTT.

The CDR3 protein is CASSSQGGMDTQYF. The DNA for the CDR3 is TGCGCCAGCAGCTCCCAAGGGGGTATGGATACGCAGTATTTT. This chain uses TRBV4-3 with TRBJ2-3, with a possible D match to TRBD1 (6 bases). Looked up from germline, CDR1 is LGHNA and CDR2 is YSLEER. V was trimmed by 5 bases and J by 6 bases, leaving 15 bases between them. The CDR3 contains 14 residues.